A single sample gave rise to the 30 T cell receptor beta chains below, sequenced in a study of T cell responses to AZD1222 COVID-19 vaccine. Libraries were prepared by immunoSEQ multiplex PCR; TCRdb keeps only in-frame clonotypes and omits some of them. The sample holds roughly 130,000 clones; around 90% are singletons and the top ten take around 1.6%. Specimen: peripheral blood, collected on day 0 of AZD1222 vaccination. These receptors all stem from an adult in good health.

This clone has just a few counts. The chain uses TRBV6-2 or TRBV6-3 and TRBJ1-4; D call uncertain. V was cut by 0 bases and J by 4 bases, with 15 bases left in between. The CDR3 is 17 amino acids. CDR1 and CDR2 from the germline V gene are MNHEY and SVGEGT. Here the CDR3 reads CASSYSPGWGGNEKLFF. CDR3 in DNA: TGTGCCAGCAGTTACTCCCCTGGGTGGGGAGGTAATGAAAAACTGTTTTTT.

This chain joins TRBV19 and TRBJ1-1; the match to TRBD1 covers 12 bases. V shed 3 bases and J 0 bases; nucleotides not matched to a gene: 2. Germline V gene data show CDR1 as LNHDA and CDR2 as SQIVND (reference sequence). This CDR3 spans 16 amino acids. CDR3 coding DNA: TGTGCCAGTAGTATCGGGACAGGGGGCATGAACACTGAAGCTTTCTTT. It yields the protein CASSIGTGGMNTEAFF.

The chain carries TRBV4-3 and TRBJ2-3; D not resolved. V was clipped by 2 bases and J by 6 bases, with 9 bases between them. From germline, CDR1 is LGHNA and CDR2 YSLEER. The CDR3 is 13 residues long. Here the CDR3 DNA reads TGCGCCAGCAGCCAAAGTCACGGCGATACGCAGTATTTT. It is translated as CASSQSHGDTQYF.

This clone was seen just once. This chain joins TRBV5-1 and TRBJ2-4, with D perhaps matching TRBD1 (5 bases). Trimming took off 0 bases at V and 7 bases at J, with 14 bases between the two ends. CDR3 length: 15 amino acids. Germline loops: CDR1 SGHRS, CDR2 YFSETQ. DNA of the CDR3: TGCGCCAGCAGCTTGGCAGGGTATGCAGGGAACATTCAGTACTTC. It translates to CASSLAGYAGNIQYF.

The chain couples TRBV7-2 to TRBJ2-1; D ambiguous. Germline lookup yields CDR1 SGHTA and CDR2 FQGNSA. This CDR3 has 12 residues. V was clipped by 5 bases and J by 9 bases, with 11 bases between them. The CDR3 reads CASSPDLGEQFF. The CDR3 DNA reads as TGTGCCAGCAGCCCCGACTTGGGTGAGCAGTTCTTC. The variable domain in full, with the rest retrieved from reference TRBV7-2 and TRBJ2-1, is GAGVSQSPSNKVTEKGKDVELRCDPISGHTALYWYRQSLGQGLEFLIYFQGNSAPDKSGLPSDRFSAERTGGSVSTLTIQRTQQEDSAVYLCASSPDLGEQFFGPGTRLTVL.

By frequency in the sample, this clone is medium-sized. The CDR3 here is CASSERGGRWYTEAFF. The CDR3 DNA reads TGTGCCAGCAGTGAACGGGGGGGAAGGTGGTACACTGAAGCTTTCTTT. The chain carries TRBV6-1 and TRBJ1-1; tentative D call: TRBD1 (5 bases). Trimming stripped 2 bases from V and 3 bases from J, with 16 bases between. The CDR3 consists of 16 residues. Germline lookup yields CDR1 MNHNS and CDR2 SASEGT.

The chain is built from TRBV13 and TRBJ1-4; D is ambiguous. Germline CDR1 reads PRHDT; CDR2 reads FYEKMQ (reference sequence). V lost 0 bases and J lost 5, with 16 bases in between. The CDR3 sequence is 17 residues long. CDR3 nucleotides: TGTGCCAGCAGCTTAGGTCGTTGGTACAGCCTGAATGAAAAACTGTTTTTT. This translates into CASSLGRWYSLNEKLFF.

CDR3 sequence: CAWSATGPYGYTF. Here the CDR3 DNA reads TGTGCCTGGAGTGCGACAGGGCCCTATGGCTACACCTTC. The chain is built from TRBV30 and TRBJ1-2; 7 bases line up with TRBD1. The ends lost 1 base at V and 4 bases at J; junction bases unmatched: 3. The CDR3 loop spans 13 amino acids. CDR1 and CDR2 (germline): GTSNPN, SVGIG (reference sequence).

V is TRBV5-4 and J is TRBJ1-1; 8 bases match TRBD1. The CDR3 is made up of 15 amino acids. Germline V gene data show CDR1 as SGHNT and CDR2 as YYREEE (reference sequence). With 4 bases clipped from V and 5 bases from J, the junction kept 10 bases outside the gene matches. DNA of the CDR3: TGTGCCAGCAGCCCCCGACAGGGGATCGGGACTGAAGCTTTCTTT. As protein: CASSPRQGIGTEAFF.

The chain has TRBV28 and TRBJ1-1; 9 positions match TRBD1. The V gene end was trimmed by 2 bases and the J gene end by 5 bases; junction bases not matched to a gene: 6. Germline V CDR1 and CDR2: MDHEN, SYDVKM. The CDR3 sequence is 15 residues long. CDR3 DNA sequence: TGTGCCAGCAGTTTAGGGGTGACAGGGGGAACTGAAGCTTTCTTT. It is translated as CASSLGVTGGTEAFF.

The gene calls are TRBV10-1 and TRBJ1-2, with D uncertain. Germline V CDR1 and CDR2: WNHNN, SYGVQD (reference sequence). The CDR3 has 8 amino acids. V was shortened by 7 bases and J by 10 bases, with 4 bases between the two germline ends. The CDR3 sequence: CASKPYTF. CDR3 DNA: TGCGCCAGCAAACCCTACACCTTC.

The V and J genes are TRBV19 and TRBJ2-2; 8 nucleotides agree with TRBD2. Germline lookup yields CDR1 LNHDA and CDR2 SQIVND (reference sequence). This CDR3 region has 19 residues. V gave up 6 bases and J gave up 3 bases; unmatched junction bases: 18. Here the CDR3 reads CASRVRWGRTAGDTGELFF. In DNA, the CDR3 is TGTGCCAGTAGGGTCCGTTGGGGGCGGACAGCGGGGGACACCGGGGAGCTGTTTTTT.

CDR3 in amino acids: CASIPRGRLRNTIYF. The CDR3 DNA follows: TGTGCCAGCATCCCCAGGGGGAGGCTGAGAAACACCATATATTTT. The gene calls are TRBV5-8 and TRBJ1-3, with TRBD1 matching 7 bases. J was trimmed by 5 bases and V by 6 bases; bases with no gene match: 11. The CDR3 length is 15 residues. Germline V gene lookup returns CDR1 SGHTS and CDR2 YDEGEE.

The chain is built from TRBV19 and TRBJ1-6, with 9 bases fitting TRBD1. The CDR3 is 15 amino acids. Germline V gives CDR1 LNHDA, CDR2 SQIVND (reference sequence). J gave up 9 bases and V 2 bases, and 5 bases lay outside the gene matches. The CDR3 DNA sequence: TGTGCCAGTAGTATAAGACAGGGGGATTCTTCACCCCTCCACTTT. Translating it yields CASSIRQGDSSPLHF.

The rearrangement links TRBV16 to TRBJ2-1; TRBD1 aligns across 8 bases. Trimming at V came to 0 bases and at J to 8 bases, leaving 9 bases not matched to a gene. There are 16 residues in the CDR3. Germline V gene sequence: CDR1 KGHSY, CDR2 FQNENV. The CDR3 region has the DNA TGTGCCAGCAGCCAATCGAGAACAGGGGGGAGGTATGAGCAGTTCTTC. This translates into CASSQSRTGGRYEQFF.

The V and J genes are TRBV9 and TRBJ1-3; 9 nucleotides agree with TRBD1. Germline V gene data show CDR1 as SGDLS and CDR2 as YYNGEE. V lost 4 bases and J lost 7; bases outside the gene matches: 6. The CDR3 is 14 amino acids. The CDR3 sequence is CASSPRDRDNTIYF. The CDR3 nucleotides are TGTGCCAGCAGCCCACGGGACAGGGACAACACCATATATTTT.

About this clone itself: The same CDR3 can be traced to other DNA sequences in this sample. J is TRBJ1-2 and V is TRBV28, with TRBD1 matching 8 bases. Germline V gene lookup returns CDR1 MDHEN and CDR2 SYDVKM. The CDR3 sequence is 13 residues long. Trimming took 6 bases from V and 5 from J; bases not matched to a gene: 5. The CDR3 DNA sequence: TGTGCCAGCAGCCAAGGACAGGGATATGGCTACACCTTC. It encodes CASSQGQGYGYTF.

DNA of the CDR3: TGTGCCAGCAGAACACCGGTGGAGGGTTTCAGCGAAAAACTGTTTTTT. This gives the protein CASRTPVEGFSEKLFF. This sequence joins TRBV28 and TRBJ1-4; D is uncertain. Germline V gene sequence: CDR1 MDHEN, CDR2 SYDVKM. The CDR3 is 16 residues long. The V gene lost 6 bases and the J gene lost 8 bases, with 22 bases spanning the gap.

This clone has only a few counts. The CDR3 bases are TGTGCCAGCAGCTCCCCACTCAGATATGGCTACACCTTC. Protein sequence: CASSSPLRYGYTF. The V and J genes are TRBV5-4 and TRBJ1-2; D call uncertain. Germline V gene sequence: CDR1 SGHNT, CDR2 YYREEE (reference sequence). The CDR3 runs to 13 residues. Trimming removed 3 bases at V and 5 bases at J, with 11 bases between.

The V and J genes are TRBV6-5 and TRBJ1-6; no reliable D call. The CDR3 consists of 13 residues. V dropped 8 bases and J dropped 9 bases, with 14 bases sitting between them. Germline V lookup: CDR1 MNHEY, CDR2 SVGAGI. CDR3 DNA: TGTGCCAGCCGTCGCGGCGCGACTTCACCCCTCCACTTT. Protein: CASRRGATSPLHF.

The chain carries TRBV6-5 and TRBJ1-1; 7 bases align to TRBD1. V shed 7 bases, J shed 4 bases, and the junction held 6 bases outside the gene matches. CDR1 and CDR2 from the germline V gene are MNHEY and SVGAGI. The CDR3 sequence is 13 residues long. The CDR3 loop reads CASKRGTVTEAFF. CDR3 bases: TGTGCCAGCAAGAGGGGGACAGTCACTGAAGCTTTCTTT.

The CDR3 here is CASRRAGQAINEKLFF. The CDR3 DNA reads as TGTGCCAGCAGGCGAGCCGGACAGGCCATTAATGAAAAACTGTTTTTT. The rearrangement uses TRBV28 and TRBJ1-4, with TRBD1 matching over 7 bases. Germline V gene sequence: CDR1 MDHEN, CDR2 SYDVKM. The V gene end was trimmed by 6 bases and the J gene end by 4 bases; junction bases not matched to a gene: 11. The CDR3 has 16 residues.

This clone has only one observation. J is TRBJ1-1 and V is TRBV7-9; D unclear. The CDR3 is 11 amino acids. V was pared by 10 bases and J by 7 bases, with 13 bases between. Germline values: CDR1 SEHNR, CDR2 FQNEAQ (reference sequence). CDR3 sequence reads: CATDRTGEAFF. The CDR3 nucleotides read TGTGCCACAGACCGGACGGGTGAAGCTTTCTTT.

V gene TRBV5-4 combines with J gene TRBJ2-2, with 10 positions matching TRBD2. The CDR3 is made up of 16 amino acids. The ends lost 2 bases at V and 7 bases at J; junction bases unmatched: 8. Germline values: CDR1 SGHNT, CDR2 YYREEE (reference sequence). The CDR3 protein is CASSLQRGGDVGELFF. For the CDR3, the DNA is TGTGCCAGCAGCTTACAGCGGGGGGGAGACGTCGGGGAGCTGTTTTTT.

The chain has TRBV10-3 and TRBJ1-1; D ambiguous. The CDR3 contains 13 residues. Trimming pared 3 bases from V and 6 bases from J, leaving 11 bases between. Germline loops: CDR1 ENHRY, CDR2 SYGVKD. This CDR3 is CAISDTWTSEAFF. For the CDR3, the DNA is TGTGCCATCAGTGACACCTGGACTTCTGAAGCTTTCTTT.

The rearrangement joins TRBV5-4 to TRBJ2-3; TRBD2 is a possible D gene (6 bases). Trimming stripped 7 bases from V and 0 bases from J, with 12 bases between. This CDR3 spans 14 amino acids. Germline CDR1 SGHNT, CDR2 YYREEE (reference sequence). CDR3 nucleotides: TGTGCCAGCGGGACTTCCGACAGCACAGATACGCAGTATTTT. Residues: CASGTSDSTDTQYF.

This clone was recorded a few times. The chain links TRBV6-5 to TRBJ1-5, with D possibly being TRBD1 (5 bases). The CDR3 sequence is 15 residues long. Trimming stripped 0 bases from V and 3 bases from J, with 9 bases between. Germline V gene data show CDR1 as MNHEY and CDR2 as SVGAGI. CDR3 DNA sequence: TGTGCCAGCAGTTACTCGGGGGGACCCAATCAGCCCCAGCATTTT. Amino acids: CASSYSGGPNQPQHF.

This clone was counted once. This chain joins TRBV30 and TRBJ1-4; 9 nucleotides line up with TRBD1. Trimming took 5 bases from V and 7 from J; bases not matched to a gene: 5. From germline, CDR1 is GTSNPN and CDR2 SVGIG (reference sequence). This CDR3 region has 13 residues. The CDR3 region is CAWDRQGGEKLFF. The DNA of the CDR3 is TGTGCCTGGGATCGACAGGGGGGTGAAAAACTGTTTTTT.

This chain connects TRBV5-1 to TRBJ2-3, with D possibly TRBD2 on 5 matching bases. V shed 2 bases and J shed 8 bases, with 12 bases lying between them. CDR3 size: 13 residues. Germline loops: CDR1 SGHRS, CDR2 YFSETQ. The CDR3 DNA sequence: TGCGCCAGCAGCTTAACCCCCGGAGGTACGCAGTATTTT. It specifies CASSLTPGGTQYF.

The gene calls are TRBV7-8 and TRBJ2-7; 13 bases match TRBD2. J was trimmed by 3 bases and V by 1 base; bases with no gene match: 6. CDR1 SGHVS and CDR2 FQNEAQ come from the germline V gene. The CDR3 is made up of 17 amino acids. This CDR3 reads CASSLGGLAGSGYEQYF. CDR3 coding DNA: TGTGCCAGCAGCTTAGGGGGACTAGCGGGGAGTGGCTACGAGCAGTACTTC.